This T cell receptor beta chain was sequenced in a study of blood T cell repertoires in COVID-19. Study overall: The samples span acute and convalescent COVID-19 from the United States, Italy and Spain. PBMCs, B-cell-depleted T cells, or T cells were the source of the cDNA or gDNA that made up the material.

Seattle researchers signed up patients amid active infection and tracked them longitudinally. Assay used: immunoSEQ multiplex PCR; TCRdb lists only in-frame clones, some missing. The table records tens of thousands of clones, more than 85% of them present only once. The CDR3 extends over 17 amino acids. Germline V gene sequence: CDR1 GTSNPN, CDR2 SVGIG (reference sequence). V was trimmed by 2 bases and J by 6 bases, leaving 23 bases between them. The chain carries TRBV30 and TRBJ1-5; possible D gene TRBD1, 6 bases. The specimen was peripheral blood. The sequence came from a man aged 35 to 55 with COVID-19, enrolled during active disease. In DNA form, the CDR3 reads TGTGCCTGGAGTAGAGGAGCGGGGGGCGATAATTCTCAGCCCCAGCATTTT. Amino acids: CAWSRGAGGDNSQPQHF. Together with reference TRBV30 and TRBJ1-5, the CDR3 gives the full variable domain: SQTIHQWPATLVQPVGSPLSLECTVEGTSNPNLYWYRQAAGRGLQLLFYSVGIGQISSEVPQNLSASRPQDRQFILSSKKLLLSDSGFYLCAWSRGAGGDNSQPQHFGDGTRLSIL.